The entry below gives a single T cell receptor beta chain sequence along with its context. The data belong to a study of blood T cell repertoires in COVID-19. Assay used: immunoSEQ multiplex PCR; TCRdb lists only in-frame clones, some missing. This sample has approximately 250,000 clones, with around 83% found just once. Per the germline V gene, CDR1 is WNHNN and CDR2 is SYGVQD (reference sequence). Trimming took 3 bases from V and 1 from J, leaving 6 bases between them. This CDR3 comprises 14 residues. V is TRBV10-1 and J is TRBJ2-2; D is perhaps TRBD1 (6 bases). Sequencing used peripheral blood. This sequence originates from a woman aged 45-60 years with acute or convalescent COVID-19. The CDR3 sequence is CASSEGGNTGELFF. DNA of the CDR3: TGCGCCAGCAGTGAAGGGGGGAACACCGGGGAGCTGTTTTTT.